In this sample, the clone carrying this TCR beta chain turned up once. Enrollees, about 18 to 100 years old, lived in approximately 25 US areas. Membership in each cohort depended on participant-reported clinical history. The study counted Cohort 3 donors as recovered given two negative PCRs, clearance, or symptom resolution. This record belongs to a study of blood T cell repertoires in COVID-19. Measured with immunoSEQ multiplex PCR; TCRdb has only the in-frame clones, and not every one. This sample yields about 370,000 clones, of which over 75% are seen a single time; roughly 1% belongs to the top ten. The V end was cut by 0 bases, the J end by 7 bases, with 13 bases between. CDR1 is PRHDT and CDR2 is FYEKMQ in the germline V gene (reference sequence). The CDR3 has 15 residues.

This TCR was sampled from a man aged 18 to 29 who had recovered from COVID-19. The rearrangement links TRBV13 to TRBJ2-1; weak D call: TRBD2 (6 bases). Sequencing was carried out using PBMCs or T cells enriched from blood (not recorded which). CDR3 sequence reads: CASSLGTRGVNEQFF. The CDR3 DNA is TGTGCCAGCAGCTTAGGGACTAGGGGTGTAAATGAGCAGTTCTTC. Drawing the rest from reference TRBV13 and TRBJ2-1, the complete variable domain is AAGVIQSPRHLIKEKRETATLKCYPIPRHDTVYWYQQGPGQDPQFLISFYEKMQSDKGSIPDRFSAQQFSDYHSELNMSSLELGDSALYFCASSLGTRGVNEQFFGPGTRLTVL.